This TCR beta chain was sequenced in a study of Tregs in tolerant kidney transplant recipients. The repertoire was sequenced with immunoSEQ multiplex PCR; TCRdb's copy has only in-frame clones and lacks some. The sample holds roughly 80,000 clones, 75% to 95% seen once. Recipients received nonmyeloablative bone marrow transplants from related graft donors, with transient mixed chimerism. A word on this clone: An end of the junction differs from the germline gene, which may be a read error. Distinct nucleotide sequences in the sample also encode this CDR3.

The CDR3 length is 17 residues. Germline-derived CDR1 and CDR2 are LNHNV and YYDKDF (reference sequence). The chain joins TRBV15 to TRBJ1-6; 7 nucleotides line up with TRBD1. The sequence derives from a human patient who received a combined kidney and bone marrow transplant. A share of the T cells may be of graft donor origin. Sequencing was performed on CD4+ T cells from blood (PBMCs), taken 24 months after the transplant. The CDR3 nucleotides are TGTGCCACCAGCAGAGGAGGAGGGGGCGACGTTAATTCCCCCCTCCACTTT. This codes for CATSRGGGGDVNSPLHF.